This T cell receptor beta chain emerged from a study of radiotherapy plus CTLA-4 blockade in lung cancer. The CDR3 runs to 16 residues. Germline CDR1 MNHEY, CDR2 SMNVEV (reference sequence). The V gene lost 6 bases and the J gene lost 4 bases, with 21 bases spanning the gap. TCRdb's table, derived via immunoSEQ multiplex PCR, lists solely in-frame clones and lacks some. The sample has more than 55,000 clones, roughly 80% seen once. Sample: peripheral blood, taken from a patient treated with radiotherapy plus ipilimumab. The J gene is TRBJ2-5, the V gene TRBV27; tentatively, D is TRBD1 (6 bases). This receptor was obtained from a human donor with non-small cell lung cancer who had a complete response to radiotherapy plus ipilimumab. The CDR3 nucleotides are TGTGCCAGCAGATTGGGGGCTGAAGGGACCCCAGAGACCCAGTACTTC. Translating gives CASRLGAEGTPETQYF.